A single sample gave rise to the 28 T cell receptor beta chains below, sequenced in a study of shared clonotypes between healthy human individuals (dated by TCRdb to between 2020 and 2021). CD8 naive samples were obtained by positive selection for CCR7 among CD45RO-negative cells, yielding a CD45RA+CCR7+ population from which TemRA cells were excluded. Library preparation used the immunoSEQ multiplex PCR assay. The immuneACCESS repertoire file appears here via TCRdb, limited to in-frame rearrangements. These files lack a portion of the clones; in checked studies, under half of the deficit traces to unresolved V genes, and the cause of the others is not known. The sample data list more than 550,000 clones, and about 91% of these were observed just once. The ten largest clones represent 24% of the sample. The source material was naive CD8+ T cells sorted from blood. The sample's cell subset or site label, decoded: CD45RA+CCR7+. The receptors here all came from a man aged 25 to 40 in good health.

The chain couples TRBV5-1 to TRBJ2-7, with 7 bases aligning to TRBD1. Trimming took 4 bases from V and 1 from J; bases not matched to a gene: 5. The CDR3 loop spans 14 amino acids. Germline CDR1 SGHRS, CDR2 YFSETQ. The CDR3 DNA reads as TGCGCCAGCAGCGGATGGGACAGATCCTACGAGCAGTACTTC. It codes for CASSGWDRSYEQYF.

The chain employs TRBV7-6 and TRBJ2-3; 10 bases map to TRBD2. Germline V gene data show CDR1 as SGHVS and CDR2 as FNYEAQ. The V gene end was trimmed by 2 bases and the J gene end by 0 bases; junction bases not matched to a gene: 5. This CDR3 contains 17 residues. CDR3 loop: CASSLSGLAASTDTQYF. DNA of the CDR3: TGTGCCAGCAGCTTATCCGGACTAGCGGCTAGCACAGATACGCAGTATTTT.

The chain combines TRBV4-1 with TRBJ1-2; 10 bases match TRBD1. Germline loops: CDR1 MGHRA, CDR2 YSYEKL. CDR3 size: 15 residues. V was clipped by 1 base and J by 5 bases; unmatched bases: 4. For the CDR3, the DNA is TGCGCCAGCAGCCAAGGGACAGGGGGTTTTTATGGCTACACCTTC. This sequence encodes CASSQGTGGFYGYTF.

The rearrangement joins TRBV27 to TRBJ2-4, with a tentative D call TRBD2 (6 bases). The CDR3 consists of 14 residues. The V end was cut by 6 bases, the J end by 9 bases, with 18 bases between. CDR1 is MNHEY and CDR2 is SMNVEV in the germline V gene (reference sequence). The CDR3 reads CASRPGTLLTIQYF. CDR3 nucleotide sequence: TGTGCCAGCAGACCCGGGACTCTCTTGACCATTCAGTACTTC.

V gene TRBV6-5 combines with J gene TRBJ1-4; the D gene is possibly TRBD1 (6 bases). Germline-derived CDR1 and CDR2 are MNHEY and SVGAGI. CDR3 length: 15 amino acids. Trimming removed 2 bases from V and 5 bases from J, with 12 bases in between. The CDR3 nucleotides read TGTGCCAGCAGTTACGTAGGGGGGCCGAATGAAAAACTGTTTTTT. Translating it yields CASSYVGGPNEKLFF.

This chain uses TRBV15 with TRBJ1-1, with a weak D call TRBD1 (5 bases). The CDR3 is 13 amino acids. The germline V gene encodes CDR1 LNHNV and CDR2 YYDKDF (reference sequence). V was pared by 6 bases and J by 0 bases, with 8 bases between. The CDR3 DNA is TGTGCCACCAGGACAGCTCTGAACACTGAAGCTTTCTTT. It yields the protein CATRTALNTEAFF.

This sequence joins TRBV29-1 and TRBJ2-7; 7 positions agree with TRBD2. The V gene's germline CDR1 is SQVTM and CDR2 ANQGSEA. With 0 bases clipped from V and 1 base from J, the junction kept 6 bases outside the gene matches. The CDR3 runs to 15 residues. The DNA for the CDR3 is TGCAGCGTTGAAGATCGGACTAGTAGTTCCTACGAGCAGTACTTC. The encoded protein is CSVEDRTSSSYEQYF.

The chain carries TRBV7-8 and TRBJ2-2; D is uncertain. Trimming took 4 bases from V and 5 from J, leaving 8 bases between them. Germline V CDR1 and CDR2: SGHVS, FQNEAQ. This CDR3 comprises 13 residues. This chain's CDR3 is CASSSLVTGELFF. CDR3 sequence (DNA): TGTGCCAGCAGCTCCCTAGTGACCGGGGAGCTGTTTTTT.

The chain combines TRBV5-6 with TRBJ2-7, with 10 nucleotides matching TRBD2. The germline V gene has CDR1 SGHDT and CDR2 YYEEEE. This CDR3 contains 16 residues. J lost 4 bases, V lost 2 bases, and 9 bases had no gene match. The CDR3 DNA reads TGTGCCAGCAGCTTCGCAAGCGGGAGGGCACGGTACGAGCAGTACTTC. Translating it yields CASSFASGRARYEQYF.

CDR3 amino acids: CASSWGLEFNEQFF. CDR3 DNA sequence: TGTGCCAGCAGTTGGGGACTCGAATTCAATGAGCAGTTCTTC. This rearrangement joins TRBV27 to TRBJ2-1; D possibly corresponds to TRBD2 (6 bases). Per the germline V gene, CDR1 is MNHEY and CDR2 is SMNVEV (reference sequence). The CDR3 extends over 14 amino acids. Trimming left V 4 bases short and J 6 bases short, with 13 bases between.

V and J are TRBV29-1 and TRBJ1-1; D is unclear. The CDR3 runs to 14 residues. V was cut by 0 bases and J by 5 bases, with 13 bases left in between. The germline gives CDR1 SQVTM, CDR2 ANQGSEA. CDR3 coding DNA: TGCAGCGTTGAAGATCTAGGGAGAAGTACTGAAGCTTTCTTT. Translated: CSVEDLGRSTEAFF.

This chain connects TRBV6-1 to TRBJ1-2, with D tentatively TRBD1 (5 bases). Germline lookup yields CDR1 MNHNS and CDR2 SASEGT. The germline V and J ends were trimmed by 6 bases and 3 bases, with 14 bases remaining between them. This CDR3 spans 14 amino acids. The CDR3 DNA is TGTGCCAGCAGGCGGGACGAACGGGACTATGGCTACACCTTC. Its protein is CASRRDERDYGYTF.

The rearrangement uses TRBV28 and TRBJ2-7; D possibly corresponds to TRBD1 (6 bases). The V and J ends lost 7 bases and 4 bases respectively, with 23 bases between them. The CDR3 covers 16 residues. Germline V gives CDR1 MDHEN, CDR2 SYDVKM. Here the CDR3 DNA reads TGTGCCAGCAAGCCCTACAGGGCCGGCGGTCTGTACGAGCAGTACTTC. It yields the protein CASKPYRAGGLYEQYF.

J is TRBJ2-1 and V is TRBV6-1; perhaps TRBD1 as D (5 bases). The CDR3 length is 13 residues. The germline V gene has CDR1 MNHNS and CDR2 SASEGT. V lost 5 bases to trimming and J lost 6 bases, with 11 bases between them. CDR3 DNA: TGTGCCAGCAGTAGGACATTATTCAATGAGCAGTTCTTC. Translation: CASSRTLFNEQFF.

The chain combines TRBV7-6 with TRBJ1-3, with TRBD1 matching over 7 bases. V dropped 5 bases and J dropped 4; count of bases not matched to a gene: 5. This CDR3 has 14 amino acids. The germline V gene encodes CDR1 SGHVS and CDR2 FNYEAQ. CDR3: CASSKQGRGNTIYF. The CDR3 bases are TGTGCCAGCAGCAAACAGGGGAGAGGAAACACCATATATTTT.

This chain uses TRBV6-1 with TRBJ2-7, with 7 nucleotides matching TRBD1. CDR1 and CDR2 (germline): MNHNS, SASEGT. CDR3 length: 16 residues. Germline trimming cut 2 bases from V and 5 bases from J; bases unmatched to any gene: 12. CDR3 in DNA: TGTGCCAGCAGTGAATATATAGGGGGCGCCTCAAACGAGCAGTACTTC. Translation: CASSEYIGGASNEQYF.

This rearrangement joins TRBV2 to TRBJ2-2; 8 positions agree with TRBD2. Germline assignment: CDR1 SNHLY and CDR2 FYNNEI. CDR3 length: 15 amino acids. The junction had 4 bases not matched to a gene; V was cut back by 5 bases and J by 2 bases. CDR3 region: CASSFGTSNTGELFF. CDR3 bases: TGTGCCAGCAGTTTCGGGACTAGTAACACCGGGGAGCTGTTTTTT.

J is TRBJ2-3 and V is TRBV9, with 8 bases matching TRBD1. In germline, CDR1 is SGDLS, CDR2 YYNGEE. The CDR3 has 15 residues. V lost 0 bases to trimming and J lost 5 bases; unmatched junction nucleotides: 5. The CDR3 here is CASSVADRVKDTQYF. CDR3 in DNA: TGTGCCAGCAGCGTAGCGGACAGGGTCAAAGATACGCAGTATTTT.

The genes are TRBV5-4 and TRBJ1-5; tentatively, D is TRBD1 (6 bases). Trimming took 1 base from V and 7 from J, leaving 12 bases between them. In germline, CDR1 is SGHNT, CDR2 YYREEE (reference sequence). The CDR3 is 14 amino acids. Here the CDR3 reads CASSLWGGGQPQHF. CDR3 sequence (DNA): TGTGCCAGCAGCTTGTGGGGAGGGGGACAGCCCCAGCATTTT. The entire variable domain, with the rest obtained from reference TRBV5-4 and TRBJ1-5, is as follows: ETGVTQSPTHLIKTRGQQVTLRCSSQSGHNTVSWYQQALGQGPQFIFQYYREEENGRGNFPPRFSGLQFPNYSSELNVNALELDDSALYLCASSLWGGGQPQHFGDGTRLSIL.

V gene TRBV5-5 combines with J gene TRBJ2-3, with D maybe TRBD2 (6 bases). This CDR3 comprises 14 residues. V lost 4 bases, J lost 3 bases, and 12 bases lay in between. CDR1 and CDR2 from the germline V gene are SGHKS and YYEKEE (reference sequence). Here the CDR3 DNA reads TGTGCCAGCAGCACGGGAGAATGGACAGATACGCAGTATTTT. Its translation is CASSTGEWTDTQYF. Full variable domain (rest looked up from reference TRBV5-5 and TRBJ2-3): DAGVTQSPTHLIKTRGQQVTLRCSPISGHKSVSWYQQVLGQGPQFIFQYYEKEERGRGNFPDRFSARQFPNYSSELNVNALLLGDSALYLCASSTGEWTDTQYFGPGTRLTVL.

This clone is a singleton in its sample. This sequence joins TRBV10-3 and TRBJ2-1, with 13 positions matching TRBD2. Trimming took 3 bases from V and 0 from J; bases not matched to a gene: 8. The CDR3 sequence is 19 residues long. Per germline, CDR1 ENHRY and CDR2 SYGVKD. The CDR3 is CAISDLGLAGSSSYNEQFF. CDR3 sequence (DNA): TGTGCCATCAGTGACCTGGGACTAGCGGGAAGTAGCTCCTACAATGAGCAGTTCTTC.

The CDR3 sequence is CASSLSGGLVGLFF. The CDR3 coding sequence is TGTGCCAGCAGTCTTAGTGGAGGTCTCGTGGGGCTGTTTTTT. This chain links TRBV7-2 with TRBJ1-4; D not resolved. CDR1 SGHTA and CDR2 FQGNSA come from the germline V gene. Trimming shortened V by 6 bases and J by 14 bases, and 22 bases separated the two germline ends. CDR3 length equals 14 residues.

This clone was recorded only once. The chain carries TRBV30 and TRBJ1-2; D gene ambiguous. The CDR3 has 12 amino acids. Trimming removed 7 bases at V and 5 bases at J, with 14 bases between. Germline CDR1 is GTSNPN and CDR2 is SVGIG (reference sequence). The CDR3 DNA sequence: TGTGCCTTAGATGAAGAATGGTATGGCTACACCTTC. Amino acids: CALDEEWYGYTF.

This clone was seen a single time. The CDR3 loop reads CASREPGQVASEQYF. CDR3 DNA sequence: TGTGCCAGCAGGGAACCGGGACAGGTAGCTTCCGAGCAGTACTTC. The rearrangement joins TRBV2 to TRBJ2-7, with 8 bases fitting TRBD1. The CDR3 contains 15 residues. The germline V gene has CDR1 SNHLY and CDR2 FYNNEI. V shed 6 bases, J shed 6 bases, and the junction held 13 bases outside the gene matches.

A remark on this clone: Other nucleotide sequences from this sample produce the same CDR3. The gene calls are TRBV27 and TRBJ1-5, with 7 bases matching TRBD1. CDR3 length: 14 amino acids. Germline CDR1 and CDR2: MNHEY and SMNVEV (reference sequence). The ends lost 6 bases at V and 2 bases at J; junction bases unmatched: 4. CDR3 residues: CASSPGQGNQPQHF. CDR3 DNA: TGTGCCAGCAGCCCCGGACAGGGCAATCAGCCCCAGCATTTT.

J is TRBJ2-3 and V is TRBV6-6, with D perhaps being TRBD1 or TRBD2 (5 bases each). CDR3 length: 15 residues. The germline V gene has CDR1 MNHNY and CDR2 SVGAGI (reference sequence). Trimming took 6 bases from V and 3 from J, leaving 16 bases between them. The DNA for the CDR3 is TGTGCCAGCAGCCGACTACTTCCAGGGACAGATACGCAGTATTTT. Translating gives CASSRLLPGTDTQYF.

This chain joins TRBV29-1 and TRBJ2-2; D remains unclear. The CDR3 covers 12 residues. Trimming stripped 3 bases from V and 3 bases from J, with 5 bases between. CDR1 SQVTM and CDR2 ANQGSEA come from the germline V gene. CDR3 sequence (DNA): TGCAGCGTTGATATGGACACCGGGGAGCTGTTTTTT. Encoded protein: CSVDMDTGELFF.

The J gene is TRBJ2-1, the V gene TRBV29-1, with unresolved D. Trimming stripped 4 bases from V and 9 bases from J, with 10 bases between. The CDR3 has 11 amino acids. Looked up from germline, CDR1 is SQVTM and CDR2 is ANQGSEA. The CDR3: CSVVLSAEQFF. The CDR3 DNA reads TGCAGCGTTGTCTTGTCGGCTGAGCAGTTCTTC.